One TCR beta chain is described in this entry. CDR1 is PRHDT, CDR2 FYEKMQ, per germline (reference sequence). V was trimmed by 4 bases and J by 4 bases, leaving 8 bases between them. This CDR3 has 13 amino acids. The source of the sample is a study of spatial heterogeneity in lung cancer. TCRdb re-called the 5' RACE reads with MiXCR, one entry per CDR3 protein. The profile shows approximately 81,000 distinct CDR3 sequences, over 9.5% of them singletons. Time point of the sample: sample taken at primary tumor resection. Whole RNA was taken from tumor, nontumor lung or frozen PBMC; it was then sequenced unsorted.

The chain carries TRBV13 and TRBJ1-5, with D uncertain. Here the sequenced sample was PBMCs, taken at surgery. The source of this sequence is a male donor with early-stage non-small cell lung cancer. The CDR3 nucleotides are TGTGCCAGCAGCTCCCGACGGAATCAGCCCCAGCATTTT. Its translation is CASSSRRNQPQHF.